These 17 T cell receptor beta chains came from one sample sequenced in a study of technical replicates of blood from several donors. Clones were read by immunoSEQ multiplex PCR, and TCRdb kept only the in-frame ones, dropping some. Of approximately 70,000 clones in the sample, just under 95% are singletons; the top ten hold approximately 0.36%. The sequencing sample was made of T cells isolated from PBMCs. All receptors derive from a human donor in good health.

This sequence joins TRBV30 and TRBJ1-2, with D unresolved. The CDR3 has 12 residues. V lost 4 bases and J lost 1, with 7 bases in between. Germline V gene lookup returns CDR1 GTSNPN and CDR2 SVGIG (reference sequence). The CDR3 protein is CAWKYSNYGYTF. Here the CDR3 DNA reads TGTGCCTGGAAATACAGTAACTATGGCTACACCTTC.

The V call is TRBV6-1, the J call TRBJ2-1; TRBD1 might be the D (5 bases). The CDR3 has 15 amino acids. V lost 6 bases, J lost 3 bases, and 15 bases lay in between. Germline CDR1 and CDR2: MNHNS and SASEGT. CDR3: CASSPDRGVYNEQFF. CDR3 in DNA: TGTGCCAGCAGCCCCGACAGAGGAGTCTACAATGAGCAGTTCTTC.

J is TRBJ1-2 and V is TRBV5-6, with 7 bases fitting TRBD1. Germline CDR1 is SGHDT and CDR2 is YYEEEE. The CDR3 has 14 amino acids. After removal of 3 bases from V and 8 bases from J, the junction contained 10 bases not matched to a gene. As DNA, the CDR3 is TGTGCCAGCAGCTACGACAGGGATCTACGAGGCTACACCTTC. Translated: CASSYDRDLRGYTF.

This chain links TRBV18 with TRBJ1-5; the D is unclear. With 4 bases removed from V and 6 bases from J, the gap between germline ends came to 13 bases. CDR3 length: 14 residues. The germline V gene encodes CDR1 KGHSH and CDR2 LQKENI. The CDR3 region has the DNA TGTGCCAGCTCACGGGCGGGGATCCGTCAGCCCCAGCATTTT. It yields the protein CASSRAGIRQPQHF.

This chain links TRBV4-1 with TRBJ2-7; possible D gene TRBD1, 6 bases. V shed 2 bases and J shed 0 bases, with 14 bases lying between them. The CDR3 consists of 16 residues. Germline values: CDR1 MGHRA, CDR2 YSYEKL. CDR3 in amino acids: CASSQRDRPFSYEQYF. The CDR3 DNA follows: TGCGCCAGCAGCCAACGAGACAGGCCTTTCTCCTACGAGCAGTACTTC.

The gene calls are TRBV10-3 and TRBJ2-5, with a possible D match to TRBD2 (7 bases). V was shortened by 2 bases and J by 5 bases, with 12 bases between the two germline ends. This CDR3 is 14 amino acids long. From germline, CDR1 is ENHRY and CDR2 SYGVKD. The CDR3 spells CAISERGGQETQYF. For the CDR3, the DNA is TGTGCCATCAGTGAGAGGGGGGGCCAGGAGACCCAGTACTTC.

The V call is TRBV6-4, the J call TRBJ2-3, with D perhaps TRBD2 (7 bases). This CDR3 has 15 amino acids. Germline assignment: CDR1 MRHNA and CDR2 SNTAGT. Trimming took off 6 bases at V and 3 bases at J, with 16 bases between the two ends. The CDR3 sequence is CASSRRGGRTDTQYF. For the CDR3, the DNA is TGTGCCAGCAGCCGCAGGGGCGGGAGAACAGATACGCAGTATTTT.

The chain's CDR3 is CATSRGREGSSFYF. The CDR3 coding sequence is TGTGCCACCTCCCGAGGGCGGGAGGGCTCCTCCTTCTACTTC. V and J are TRBV2 and TRBJ2-4; 9 nucleotides agree with TRBD2. The CDR3 length is 14 residues. CDR1 and CDR2 from the germline V gene are SNHLY and FYNNEI. With V trimmed by 10 bases and J by 16 bases, 20 bases remained unmatched.

The chain is built from TRBV4-3 and TRBJ2-1, with D perhaps matching TRBD1 (6 bases). Germline V gene data show CDR1 as LGHNA and CDR2 as YSLEER. This CDR3 comprises 20 residues. Between the trimmed V and J ends, which lost 0 bases and 0 bases, there was a span of 21 bases. In nucleotides, the CDR3 is TGCGCCAGCAGCCAAGATCCCACAGGGCCCGCTATTTACTCCTACAATGAGCAGTTCTTC. Protein sequence: CASSQDPTGPAIYSYNEQFF.

The CDR3 DNA sequence: TGTGCCAGCAGCGGACAGGGGGACACTGAAGCTTTCTTT. Its protein is CASSGQGDTEAFF. The genes are TRBV28 and TRBJ1-1; TRBD1 aligns across 10 bases. Germline V gene data show CDR1 as MDHEN and CDR2 as SYDVKM. Trimming cost V 6 bases and J 3 bases; bases outside gene matches: 1. The CDR3 runs to 13 residues.

For the CDR3, the DNA is TGTGCCAGCAGCCAGAGGACTAGCGGGTCGGGGTACAATGAGCAGTTCTTC. Protein: CASSQRTSGSGYNEQFF. The J gene is TRBJ2-1, the V gene TRBV4-2, with 11 bases lining up with TRBD2. Germline CDR1 and CDR2: LGHNA and YNFKEQ. The CDR3 runs to 17 residues. Germline trimming cut 3 bases from V and 4 bases from J; bases unmatched to any gene: 8.

The rearrangement uses TRBV7-2 and TRBJ2-3; no clear D. This CDR3 has 11 residues. The germline gives CDR1 SGHTA, CDR2 FQGNSA. The ends were cut back, 3 bases at V and 5 bases at J, with 3 bases in the middle. In DNA, the CDR3 is TGTGCCAGCAGCTTCTTAGATACGCAGTATTTT. Amino acid sequence: CASSFLDTQYF.

The chain has TRBV6-1 and TRBJ2-5; TRBD1 matches 8 bases. J gave up 5 bases and V 2 bases, and 10 bases lay outside the gene matches. From germline, CDR1 is MNHNS and CDR2 SASEGT. The CDR3 totals 16 residues. CDR3 in amino acids: CASSEPGQGWSETQYF. The CDR3 DNA reads as TGTGCCAGCAGTGAACCAGGACAGGGTTGGAGCGAGACCCAGTACTTC.

The chain links TRBV5-1 to TRBJ1-5, with 7 bases lining up with TRBD1. The germline V gene has CDR1 SGHRS and CDR2 YFSETQ. J was trimmed by 4 bases and V by 4 bases; bases with no gene match: 5. The CDR3 totals 14 residues. The CDR3 DNA is TGCGCCAGCAGCCTGACAGGGTCGAATCAGCCCCAGCATTTT. Its protein is CASSLTGSNQPQHF.

V and J are TRBV21-1 and TRBJ2-7; the D call of TRBD1 is as the table states it, not checked on the DNA. TRBV21-1 is a pseudogene. The CDR3 runs to 19 residues. CDR3 in DNA: TGTGCCAGCAGCAAAGTTAGGTGTCGGGGGAGGACAGGGCGCGACGAGCAGTACTTC. Translating it yields CASSKVRCRGRTGRDEQYF.

The chain joins TRBV5-6 to TRBJ1-5; TRBD1 matches at 7 bases. With V trimmed by 3 bases and J by 9 bases, 9 bases remained unmatched. CDR1 and CDR2 (germline): SGHDT, YYEEEE. CDR3 length: 14 amino acids. The CDR3 DNA reads TGTGCCAGCAGCTCACAGGGGCTTACCTCGCCCCAGCATTTT. It translates to CASSSQGLTSPQHF.

The CDR3 reads CASSVGGGGPDTGELFF. The CDR3 DNA reads as TGTGCCAGCAGCGTAGGTGGGGGGGGGCCGGACACCGGGGAGCTGTTTTTT. The chain links TRBV9 to TRBJ2-2; possible D gene TRBD2, 7 bases. Germline CDR1 and CDR2: SGDLS and YYNGEE. V shed 0 bases and J shed 3 bases, with 15 bases lying between them. The CDR3 consists of 17 residues.